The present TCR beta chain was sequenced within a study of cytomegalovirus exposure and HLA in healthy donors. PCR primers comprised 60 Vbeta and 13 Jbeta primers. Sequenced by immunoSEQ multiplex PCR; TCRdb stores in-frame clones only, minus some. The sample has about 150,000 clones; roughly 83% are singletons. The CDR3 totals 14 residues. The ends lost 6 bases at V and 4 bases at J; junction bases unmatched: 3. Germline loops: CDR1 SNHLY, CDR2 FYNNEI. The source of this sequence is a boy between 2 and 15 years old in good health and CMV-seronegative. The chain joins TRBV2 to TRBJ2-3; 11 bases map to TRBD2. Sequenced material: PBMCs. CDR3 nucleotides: TGTGCCAGCAGACTAGCGGGGGTCGCAGATACGCAGTATTTT. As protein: CASRLAGVADTQYF.